This passage covers 20 T cell receptor beta chains from one sample sequenced in a study of blood T cell repertoires in COVID-19. Profiling relied on immunoSEQ multiplex PCR, and the TCRdb table lists in-frame clones only, not all of them. The sample includes 200,000 to 250,000 clones, approximately 84% of them seen just once. The sample consisted of peripheral blood. These receptors all come from a woman aged 80 or older with COVID-19, enrolled during active disease.

The V call is TRBV28, the J call TRBJ1-5, with unresolved D. Germline CDR1 reads MDHEN; CDR2 reads SYDVKM. This CDR3 spans 15 amino acids. Trimming shortened V by 1 base and J by 4 bases, and 11 bases separated the two germline ends. This CDR3 reads CASSLLSAGNQPQHF. The CDR3 nucleotides are TGTGCCAGCAGTTTATTGTCCGCGGGGAATCAGCCCCAGCATTTT.

This chain links TRBV2 with TRBJ2-1; 7 bases map to TRBD2. V shed 7 bases and J 5 bases; nucleotides not matched to a gene: 5. The germline V gene has CDR1 SNHLY and CDR2 FYNNEI. This CDR3 spans 13 amino acids. The CDR3, as DNA: TGTGCCAGCAAGCGGGATGGGGACAATGAGCAGTTCTTC. Encoded protein: CASKRDGDNEQFF.

The V call is TRBV6-5, the J call TRBJ1-4; no definite D call. Trimming cost V 0 bases and J 7 bases, with 6 bases left between them. Germline V CDR1 and CDR2: MNHEY, SVGAGI. The CDR3 is 13 residues long. The CDR3 region has the DNA TGTGCCAGCAGTTACTCAAACATTGAAAAACTGTTTTTT. It specifies CASSYSNIEKLFF.

The chain couples TRBV6-5 to TRBJ1-5; D unclear. V was cut by 6 bases and J by 4 bases, with 4 bases left in between. The CDR3 is 11 residues long. Germline lookup yields CDR1 MNHEY and CDR2 SVGAGI. Here the CDR3 DNA reads TGTGCCAGCAGGCTAAATCAGCCCCAGCATTTT. It yields the protein CASRLNQPQHF.

The chain recombines TRBV5-1 with TRBJ2-1, with a possible D match to TRBD1 (5 bases). There are 12 residues in the CDR3. V was pared by 2 bases and J by 5 bases, with 5 bases between. Germline CDR1 reads SGHRS; CDR2 reads YFSETQ. The CDR3 DNA is TGCGCCAGCAGCTTACAGGACAATGAGCAGTTCTTC. Protein product: CASSLQDNEQFF.

The rearrangement links TRBV7-3 to TRBJ2-2; D unresolved. V lost 3 bases and J 6 bases, leaving 5 bases between the germline ends. The CDR3 has 12 amino acids. Per germline, CDR1 SGHTA and CDR2 FQGTGA. CDR3 bases: TGTGCCAGCAGCTTGTTCTCCGGGGAGCTGTTTTTT. It codes for CASSLFSGELFF.

This sequence joins TRBV20-1 and TRBJ1-2; D is perhaps TRBD1 (6 bases). There are 14 residues in the CDR3. Germline CDR1 and CDR2: DFQATT and SNEGSKA (reference sequence). V was pared by 3 bases and J by 10 bases, with 21 bases between. CDR3 sequence: CSASGGRMTGLYTF. In DNA form, the CDR3 reads TGCAGTGCTAGTGGTGGGCGGATGACAGGCCTCTACACCTTC.

V is TRBV25-1 and J is TRBJ2-2; D is ambiguous. V shed 6 bases and J shed 6 bases, with 20 bases lying between them. This CDR3 spans 16 amino acids. From germline, CDR1 is MGHDK and CDR2 SYGVNS. Here the CDR3 reads CASSPSEYRPAGELFF. The CDR3 DNA follows: TGTGCCAGCAGCCCCAGCGAATACCGTCCGGCCGGGGAGCTGTTTTTT.

This rearrangement joins TRBV6-2 or TRBV6-3 to TRBJ1-4; D gene uncertain. The better agreement between TRBJ2-3 and the DNA end casts doubt on the J call. Per germline, CDR1 MNHEY and CDR2 SVGEGT. The CDR3 sequence is 13 residues long. The CDR3 DNA sequence: TGTGCCAGCAGTTACTCGATGATCGGAAAACAGTATTTT. Translation gives CASSYSMIGKQYF.

The chain uses TRBV11-2 and TRBJ1-3; the match to TRBD1 covers 11 bases. CDR1 SGHAT and CDR2 FQNNGV come from the germline V gene. The CDR3 runs to 15 residues. V dropped 5 bases and J dropped 4; count of bases not matched to a gene: 4. The CDR3 DNA is TGTGCCAGCAGCGGACAGGGGGCAGGAGGAAACACCATATATTTT. This gives the protein CASSGQGAGGNTIYF.

V is TRBV15 and J is TRBJ2-7; unclear D gene. Per the germline V gene, CDR1 is LNHNV and CDR2 is YYDKDF (reference sequence). The CDR3 extends over 15 amino acids. V lost 0 bases, J lost 9 bases, and 18 bases lay in between. CDR3 in amino acids: CATSREGVRISAQYF. CDR3 sequence (DNA): TGTGCCACCAGCAGAGAGGGTGTGAGGATCTCGGCGCAGTACTTC.

Only a few counts were recorded for this clone. The rearrangement joins TRBV3-1 (or the pseudogene TRBV3-2) to TRBJ1-1, with 8 bases aligning to TRBD1. Losses at the gene ends were 3 bases for V and 4 bases for J; bases not matched to a gene: 4. CDR1 is LGHDT, CDR2 YNNKEL, per germline (reference sequence). CDR3 size: 14 residues. The CDR3 region has the DNA TGTGCCAGCAGCCAGGAAGGGACAGGCACTGAAGCTTTCTTT. It translates to CASSQEGTGTEAFF.

V gene TRBV6-2 or TRBV6-3 combines with J gene TRBJ2-1; 9 bases fit TRBD2. V was pared by 4 bases and J by 7 bases, with 11 bases of the junction left unmatched. Germline V gene lookup returns CDR1 MNHEY and CDR2 SVGEGT. There are 16 residues in the CDR3. The CDR3 reads CASSFGRTSGRNEQFF. CDR3 in DNA: TGTGCCAGCAGTTTTGGCCGTACTAGCGGGCGGAATGAGCAGTTCTTC.

V and J are TRBV6-1 and TRBJ1-2; D is unclear. This CDR3 has 14 amino acids. Germline CDR1 MNHNS, CDR2 SASEGT. V lost 1 base and J 3 bases, leaving 9 bases between the germline ends. The CDR3 sequence: CASSEGPVDYGYTF. CDR3 nucleotide sequence: TGTGCCAGCAGTGAAGGCCCAGTGGACTATGGCTACACCTTC.

The chain couples TRBV28 to TRBJ2-7; D perhaps matches TRBD1 (6 bases). Trimming removed 8 bases at V and 0 bases at J, with 14 bases between. The germline V gene has CDR1 MDHEN and CDR2 SYDVKM. The CDR3 extends over 14 amino acids. The CDR3 spells CASQGSPFSYEQYF. CDR3 nucleotides: TGTGCCAGCCAGGGGTCGCCTTTCTCCTACGAGCAGTACTTC. Looking up the rest from reference TRBV28 and TRBJ2-7 gives the full variable domain: DVKVTQSSRYLVKRTGEKVFLECVQDMDHENMFWYRQDPGLGLRLIYFSYDVKMKEKGDIPEGYSVSREKKERFSLILESASTNQTSMYLCASQGSPFSYEQYFGPGTRLTVT.

As to this clone: Other nucleotide sequences from this sample produce the same CDR3. CDR3 in DNA: TGTGCCAGCAGCCAGGGAGGTGAGCAGTTCTTC. Translated, it gives CASSQGGEQFF. This sequence joins TRBV3-1 (or the pseudogene TRBV3-2) and TRBJ2-1; TRBD2 is a possible D gene (6 bases). Per germline, CDR1 LGHDT and CDR2 YNNKEL (reference sequence). V was shortened by 3 bases and J by 9 bases, with 6 bases between the two germline ends. The CDR3 has 11 amino acids.

The chain recombines TRBV10-3 with TRBJ2-2; the match to TRBD1 covers 8 bases. Germline values: CDR1 ENHRY, CDR2 SYGVKD. The V gene end was trimmed by 6 bases and the J gene end by 0 bases; junction bases not matched to a gene: 3. There are 15 residues in the CDR3. In nucleotides, the CDR3 is TGTGCCATCAGAGAACAGGGGGCGAACACCGGGGAGCTGTTTTTT. Protein sequence: CAIREQGANTGELFF.

V usage is TRBV6-2 or TRBV6-3 and J usage is TRBJ2-5; the match to TRBD2 covers 7 bases. Unmatched junction bases numbered 7, after V lost 4 bases and J lost 5 bases. CDR1 is MNHEY and CDR2 is SVGEGT in the germline V gene. The CDR3 has 14 amino acids. The CDR3 nucleotides read TGTGCCAGCAGTTGGGGGGGTTCAGGGGAGACCCAGTACTTC. It translates to CASSWGGSGETQYF.

This sequence joins TRBV2 and TRBJ2-3, with no clear D. Germline V lookup: CDR1 SNHLY, CDR2 FYNNEI. This CDR3 contains 12 residues. V was trimmed by 5 bases and J by 3 bases, leaving 6 bases between them. Here the CDR3 DNA reads TGTGCCAGCAGTTCCGGGACAGATACGCAGTATTTT. Protein sequence: CASSSGTDTQYF.

The chain links TRBV3-1 (or the pseudogene TRBV3-2) to TRBJ2-5, with D possibly being TRBD2 (7 bases). The CDR3 has 14 residues. Germline values: CDR1 LGHDT, CDR2 YNNKEL (reference sequence). V dropped 4 bases and J dropped 5 bases, with 14 bases sitting between them. The CDR3 DNA reads TGTGCCAGCAGCCGCCGGGGGGCCGAGGAGACCCAGTACTTC. It translates to CASSRRGAEETQYF.